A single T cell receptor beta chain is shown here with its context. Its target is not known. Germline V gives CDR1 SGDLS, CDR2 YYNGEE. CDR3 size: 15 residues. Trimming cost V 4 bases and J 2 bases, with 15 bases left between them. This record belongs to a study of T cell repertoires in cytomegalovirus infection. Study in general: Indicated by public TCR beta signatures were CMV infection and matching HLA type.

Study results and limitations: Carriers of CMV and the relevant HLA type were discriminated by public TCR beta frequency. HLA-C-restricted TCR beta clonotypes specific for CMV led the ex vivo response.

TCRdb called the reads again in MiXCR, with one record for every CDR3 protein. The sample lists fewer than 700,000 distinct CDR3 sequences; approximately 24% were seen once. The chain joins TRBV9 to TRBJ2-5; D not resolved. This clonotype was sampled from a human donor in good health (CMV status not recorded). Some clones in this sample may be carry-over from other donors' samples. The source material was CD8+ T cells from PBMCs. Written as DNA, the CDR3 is TGTGCCAGCAGCCACTCTTCGGCCTGGCAAGAGACCCAGTACTTC. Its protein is CASSHSSAWQETQYF.